The rows below give T cell receptor beta chains drawn from one sample of a study of cytomegalovirus exposure and HLA in healthy donors. Using immunoSEQ multiplex PCR, the repertoire was profiled, and TCRdb retains in-frame clones only, with some absent. The table includes about 120,000 clones, 80% to 85% detected once. The sample comprised PBMCs. These receptors all come from a woman aged 30 to 39 in good health and CMV-seronegative. Each CDR3 is given with its conserved first and last residue. D genes are given only for firm matches. Not all rows give a size; the values are once, few, many and, for expanded clones, a class.

V	J	size	D	CDR3	DNA
TRBV5-4	TRBJ1-2	NA	NA	CASSQPGRNGYTF	TGTGCCAGCAGCCAACCAGGAAGGAATGGCTACACCTTC
TRBV28	TRBJ2-5	once	NA	CASSFDAQGETQYF	TGTGCCAGCAGTTTCGACGCTCAGGGAGAGACCCAGTACTTC
TRBV2	TRBJ1-1	once	NA	CASRGRGNTEAFF	TGTGCCAGCCGAGGGCGCGGGAACACTGAAGCTTTCTTT
TRBV4-1	TRBJ2-2	NA	NA	CASTYPGGELFF	TGCGCCAGCACCTACCCGGGAGGGGAGCTGTTTTTT
TRBV7-2	TRBJ2-4	NA	NA	CASSLRRQGAGGGGNIQYF	TGTGCCAGCAGCTTAAGGCGACAGGGGGCGGGAGGGGGTGGAAACATTCAGTACTTC
TRBV6-1	TRBJ2-3	NA	TRBD2	CASSDLAGESTDTQYF	TGTGCCAGCAGTGACCTAGCGGGAGAGAGCACAGATACGCAGTATTTT
TRBV5-1	TRBJ2-1	NA	NA	CASSLYFNEQFF	TGCGCCAGCAGCTTGTACTTCAATGAGCAGTTCTTC
TRBV5-1	TRBJ2-7	once	NA	CASRSSPFLRYEQYF	TGCGCCAGCCGAAGCTCTCCTTTCCTCCGCTACGAGCAGTACTTC
TRBV15	TRBJ1-5	NA	NA	CATRITGGNQPQHF	TGTGCCACCAGAATAACCGGGGGCAATCAGCCCCAGCATTTT
TRBV7-2	TRBJ2-3	NA	TRBD2	CASSSQRGDTDTQYF	TGTGCCAGCAGCTCGCAGCGGGGGGACACAGATACGCAGTATTTT
TRBV18	TRBJ1-1	NA	NA	CASSIGLNTEAFF	TGTGCCAGCTCAATCGGGTTGAACACTGAAGCTTTCTTT
TRBV18	TRBJ1-6	NA	TRBD1	CASSPRTGGGSPLHF	TGTGCCAGCTCACCCAGAACAGGGGGCGGTTCACCCCTCCACTTT
TRBV2	TRBJ2-2	NA	NA	CASISSLGGTGELFF	TGTGCCAGCATCTCCTCCCTGGGAGGTACCGGGGAGCTGTTTTTT
TRBV7-2	TRBJ2-7	few	TRBD1	CASSLGGTEPEQYF	TGTGCCAGCAGCTTAGGAGGGACAGAGCCCGAGCAGTACTTC
TRBV5-4	TRBJ2-3	once	NA	CASSSKQGPDGDTQYF	TGTGCCAGTAGCTCAAAACAGGGACCCGACGGAGATACGCAGTATTTT
TRBV7-9	TRBJ2-1	NA	NA	CASSPGYEQFF	TGTGCCAGCAGCCCAGGGTATGAGCAGTTCTTC
TRBV7-9	TRBJ2-1	few	NA	CSSSLGRTNEQFF	TGTTCCAGCAGCTTAGGACGGACTAATGAGCAGTTCTTC
TRBV19	TRBJ1-1	once	NA	CASSLPSGSNTEAFF	TGTGCCAGTAGCCTACCTTCGGGGTCAAACACTGAAGCTTTCTTT
TRBV6-1	TRBJ2-3	NA	TRBD2	CASRDIAGGPDTQYF	TGTGCCAGCAGGGACATAGCGGGAGGGCCAGATACGCAGTATTTT
TRBV30	TRBJ2-1	NA	TRBD2	CAWRHWLAGNHNEQFF	TGTGCCTGGAGGCACTGGCTAGCGGGGAACCACAATGAGCAGTTCTTC
TRBV5-1	TRBJ2-7	few	NA	CASSLDGYEQYF	TGCGCCAGCAGCTTGGACGGGTACGAGCAGTACTTC
TRBV4-2	TRBJ2-2	once	TRBD2	CASSQAPAGGANTGELFF	TGTGCCAGCAGCCAAGCTCCAGCGGGAGGTGCAAACACCGGGGAGCTGTTTTTT
TRBV27	TRBJ1-4	NA	TRBD1	CASSSDRVNEKLFF	TGTGCCAGCAGTTCCGACAGGGTAAATGAAAAACTGTTTTTT
TRBV30	TRBJ1-1	NA	NA	CAWKLNTEAFF	TGTGCCTGGAAGCTGAACACTGAAGCTTTCTTT
TRBV11-2	TRBJ1-4	NA	NA	CASSLRGLGEKLFF	TGTGCCAGCAGCTTAAGAGGGTTAGGGGAAAAACTGTTTTTT
TRBV5-4	TRBJ1-1	NA	NA	CASRGGLGTEVFF	TGTGCCAGCAGGGGAGGGCTGGGCACTGAAGTTTTCTTT
TRBV19	TRBJ1-1	NA	TRBD1	CASSTGQGARAFF	TGTGCCAGTAGTACGGGACAGGGGGCGCGGGCTTTCTTT
TRBV5-6	TRBJ2-2	NA	TRBD1	CASSLFVGQGSGELFF	TGTGCCAGCAGCTTGTTTGTGGGACAGGGTTCCGGGGAGCTGTTTTTT